The 15 T cell receptor beta chains below come from one sample, sequenced in a study of blood T cell repertoires in COVID-19. Method: immunoSEQ multiplex PCR; TCRdb's copy keeps in-frame clones and lacks some. This sample has around 120,000 clones; less than 95% occur once, and the top ten carry less than 2%. Sequencing was carried out using peripheral blood. These receptor sequences come from a human donor with active COVID-19. The donor label of this sample is uncertain.

This CDR3 reads CASSQDWGQGRRETQYF. The CDR3 DNA reads as TGTGCCAGCAGCCAAGACTGGGGACAGGGACGGAGGGAGACCCAGTACTTC. The rearrangement links TRBV14 to TRBJ2-5; 9 bases agree with TRBD1. This CDR3 has 17 residues. The germline CDR1 and CDR2 sequences are SGHDN and FVKESK. Trimming took 0 bases from V and 5 from J; bases not matched to a gene: 10.

The V gene is TRBV9, the J gene TRBJ2-2; possible D gene TRBD2, 6 bases. The CDR3 is made up of 14 amino acids. V lost 0 bases to trimming and J lost 6 bases, with 9 bases between them. Germline-derived CDR1 and CDR2 are SGDLS and YYNGEE. The CDR3 sequence is CASSVVLAAGELFF. The CDR3 coding sequence is TGTGCCAGCAGCGTAGTCTTAGCGGCCGGGGAGCTGTTTTTT.

This sequence joins TRBV6-2 or TRBV6-3 and TRBJ2-3; the match to TRBD2 covers 9 bases. The CDR3 sequence is 17 residues long. V dropped 0 bases and J dropped 2; count of bases not matched to a gene: 6. Germline CDR1 and CDR2: MNHEY and SVGEGT. CDR3 amino acids: CASSYSISGGPTDTQYF. The CDR3 DNA reads as TGTGCCAGCAGTTACTCCATCAGCGGGGGGCCCACAGATACGCAGTATTTT.

The chain recombines TRBV5-5 with TRBJ2-1; 10 bases fit TRBD1. This CDR3 is built from 18 residues. The J segment lost 7 bases and the V segment lost 0 bases, leaving 13 bases of the junction unmatched. The germline V gene encodes CDR1 SGHKS and CDR2 YYEKEE (reference sequence). The CDR3 DNA sequence: TGTGCCAGCAGCTTGGTTGGCGGGACAGGGGTGTATAATAATGAGCAGTTCTTC. This codes for CASSLVGGTGVYNNEQFF.

The chain has TRBV29-1 and TRBJ2-7; 9 positions agree with TRBD1. CDR1 SQVTM and CDR2 ANQGSEA come from the germline V gene. Trimming removed 6 bases from V and 6 bases from J; junction bases left unmatched: 9. The CDR3 is made up of 13 amino acids. The CDR3 sequence: CSVGQGLGSEQYF. The CDR3 coding sequence is TGCAGCGTAGGACAGGGGCTTGGTAGCGAGCAGTACTTC.

The gene calls are TRBV3-1 (or the pseudogene TRBV3-2) and TRBJ2-2; D possibly corresponds to TRBD1 (5 bases). The V and J ends lost 4 bases and 5 bases respectively, with 14 bases between them. Germline CDR1 reads LGHDT; CDR2 reads YNNKEL (reference sequence). This CDR3 is built from 15 residues. The CDR3 bases are TGTGCCAGCAGCCGATTCGTTTCAGGGACCGGGGAGCTGTTTTTT. This encodes CASSRFVSGTGELFF.

The V gene is TRBV15, the J gene TRBJ2-5; maybe TRBD1 (6 bases). The V end was cut by 0 bases, the J end by 1 base, with 9 bases between. Germline lookup yields CDR1 LNHNV and CDR2 YYDKDF (reference sequence). The CDR3 sequence is 15 residues long. The CDR3 sequence is CATSRETQGQETQYF. In DNA, the CDR3 is TGTGCCACCAGCAGAGAAACACAGGGCCAAGAGACCCAGTACTTC.

The chain uses TRBV11-2 and TRBJ1-2, with 8 bases identical to TRBD1. This CDR3 has 19 amino acids. From germline, CDR1 is SGHAT and CDR2 FQNNGV. V shed 1 base, J shed 4 bases, and the junction held 17 bases outside the gene matches. The CDR3 loop reads CASSLGYRDRRLESYGYTF. The CDR3 nucleotides are TGTGCCAGCAGCTTAGGTTACCGGGACAGGAGACTGGAATCCTATGGCTACACCTTC.

The gene calls are TRBV20-1 and TRBJ1-2, with 9 bases that match TRBD1. The CDR3 loop spans 15 amino acids. Germline-derived CDR1 and CDR2 are DFQATT and SNEGSKA (reference sequence). V was pared by 3 bases and J by 4 bases, with 9 bases of the junction left unmatched. The chain's CDR3 is CSASLLGQGGYGYTF. CDR3 sequence (DNA): TGCAGTGCTAGTCTGCTGGGACAGGGAGGCTATGGCTACACCTTC.

This clone was picked up a small number of times. This chain uses TRBV7-9 with TRBJ1-6; D is possibly TRBD1 (5 bases). The V and J ends lost 1 base and 5 bases respectively, with 9 bases between them. Germline loops: CDR1 SEHNR, CDR2 FQNEAQ (reference sequence). CDR3 length equals 15 residues. The CDR3 region has the DNA TGTGCCAGCAGCTTAGGTACAGGCAATAATTCACCCCTCCACTTT. Translated: CASSLGTGNNSPLHF.

The V gene is TRBV27, the J gene TRBJ1-2; no clear D. The CDR3 has 16 residues. V was trimmed by 2 bases and J by 0 bases, leaving 13 bases between them. Germline loops: CDR1 MNHEY, CDR2 SMNVEV (reference sequence). CDR3: CASSLRFTVANYGYTF. The CDR3 nucleotides read TGTGCCAGCAGTTTACGCTTTACAGTAGCTAACTATGGCTACACCTTC.

This chain links TRBV6-5 with TRBJ2-1; 8 nucleotides align to TRBD1. This CDR3 contains 15 residues. The trim removed 8 bases at V and 7 bases at J, leaving 13 bases unmatched. The germline V gene has CDR1 MNHEY and CDR2 SVGAGI. CDR3 DNA sequence: TGTGCCAGCCTCGCGCAGGGGGCGGCAGCGAATGAGCAGTTCTTC. The encoded protein is CASLAQGAAANEQFF.

The chain links TRBV27 to TRBJ2-7, with TRBD1 as a possible D gene (6 bases). The CDR3 runs 15 residues. The germline V and J ends were trimmed by 6 bases and 0 bases, with 15 bases remaining between them. The germline V gene encodes CDR1 MNHEY and CDR2 SMNVEV (reference sequence). The CDR3 DNA sequence: TGTGCCAGCAGAGCTCCCCACAGGGACTCCTACGAGCAGTACTTC. Its translation: CASRAPHRDSYEQYF.

The gene calls are TRBV6-2 or TRBV6-3 and TRBJ1-5; no clear D. The length of the CDR3 is 13 residues. In germline, CDR1 is MNHEY, CDR2 SVGEGT. Trimming removed 5 bases from V and 2 bases from J, with 7 bases in between. CDR3 DNA sequence: TGTGCCAGCAGTCAGTTGGGCAATCAGCCCCAGCATTTT. Translated: CASSQLGNQPQHF.

The rearrangement uses TRBV9 and TRBJ1-1; D is unresolved. The CDR3 has 15 residues. From germline, CDR1 is SGDLS and CDR2 YYNGEE. V shed 0 bases and J shed 1 base, with 10 bases lying between them. CDR3 nucleotides: TGTGCCAGCAGCGTAGCTGGTGGCCCGAACACTGAAGCTTTCTTT. It is translated as CASSVAGGPNTEAFF.